This T cell receptor beta chain was sequenced in a study of post-analysis software for immune sequencing data. Study at large: Progressive-relapsing, secondary progressive and relapsing-remitting multiple sclerosis were among the disease courses included. Broader study findings: F measure clustering grouped samples strongly by preparation batch. Controls showed significantly higher normalized Chao1 diversity than did multiple sclerosis patients. In patients, roughly 5 TRBV segments were more frequent than in controls, with TRBV5-6, TRBV5-1 and TRBV20-1 among them.

From germline, CDR1 is DFQATT and CDR2 SNEGSKA (reference sequence). The CDR3 covers 14 residues. As concerns this clonotype: Its target is not known.

Unique molecular identifiers tagged the TCR beta cDNA libraries. It was from roughly 1 to 10 million T cells that some 500,000 cDNA molecules came. TCRdb called the PCR reads again in MiXCR, with one record for every CDR3 protein. This table holds fewer than 550,000 distinct CDR3 sequences, 34% found once. The sample comprised blood. This receptor was obtained from a girl under 18 with multiple sclerosis. V and J are TRBV20-1 and TRBJ2-7; 9 bases agree with TRBD1. Judging by the DNA end, TRBJ2-5 fits better; the J call may be wrong. The CDR3 region has the DNA TGCAGTGCTACCGGCAACAGGGGGCTACAGACCCAGTACTTC. This sequence encodes CSATGNRGLQTQYF.